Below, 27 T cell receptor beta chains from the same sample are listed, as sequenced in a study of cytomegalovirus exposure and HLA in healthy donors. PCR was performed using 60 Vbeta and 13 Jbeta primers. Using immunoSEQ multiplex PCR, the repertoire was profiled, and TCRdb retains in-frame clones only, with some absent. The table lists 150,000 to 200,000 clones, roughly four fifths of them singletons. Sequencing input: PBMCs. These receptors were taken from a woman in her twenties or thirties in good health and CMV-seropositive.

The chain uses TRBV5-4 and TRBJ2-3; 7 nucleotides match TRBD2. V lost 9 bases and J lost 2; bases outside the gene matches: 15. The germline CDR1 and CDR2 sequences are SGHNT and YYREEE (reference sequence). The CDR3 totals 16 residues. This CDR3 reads CATIPRGLGDTDTQYF. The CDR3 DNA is TGTGCCACAATCCCCCGAGGACTAGGGGACACAGATACGCAGTATTTT.

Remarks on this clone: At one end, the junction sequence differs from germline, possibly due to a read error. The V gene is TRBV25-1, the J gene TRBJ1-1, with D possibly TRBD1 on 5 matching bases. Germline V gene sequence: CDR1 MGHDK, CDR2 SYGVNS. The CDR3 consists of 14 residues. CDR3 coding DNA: TGTGCCGGCAGTGACTCTTCTGGGGCCACTGAAGCTTTCTTT. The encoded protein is CAGSDSSGATEAFF.

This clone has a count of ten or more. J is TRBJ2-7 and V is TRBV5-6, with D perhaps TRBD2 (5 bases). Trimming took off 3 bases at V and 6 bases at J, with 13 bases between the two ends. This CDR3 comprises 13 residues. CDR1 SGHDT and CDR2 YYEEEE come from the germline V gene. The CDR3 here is CASSWTYGGEQYF. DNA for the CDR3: TGTGCCAGCAGCTGGACGTATGGAGGCGAGCAGTACTTC.

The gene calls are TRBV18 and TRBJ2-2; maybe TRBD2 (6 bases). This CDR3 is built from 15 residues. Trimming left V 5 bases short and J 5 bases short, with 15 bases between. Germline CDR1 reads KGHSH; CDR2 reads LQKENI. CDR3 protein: CASSTGLPLTGELFF. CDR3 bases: TGTGCCAGCTCAACGGGACTCCCATTGACCGGGGAGCTGTTTTTT.

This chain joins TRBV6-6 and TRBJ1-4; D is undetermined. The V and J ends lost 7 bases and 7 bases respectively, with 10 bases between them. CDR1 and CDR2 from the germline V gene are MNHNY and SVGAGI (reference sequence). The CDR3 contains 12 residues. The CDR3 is CASTVASEKLFF. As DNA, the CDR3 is TGTGCCAGCACAGTTGCCTCTGAAAAACTGTTTTTT.

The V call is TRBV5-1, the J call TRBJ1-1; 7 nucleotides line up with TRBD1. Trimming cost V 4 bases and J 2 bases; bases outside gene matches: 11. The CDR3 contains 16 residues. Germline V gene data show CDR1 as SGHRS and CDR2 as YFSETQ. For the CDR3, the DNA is TGCGCCAGCAGCACTAATCCGACAGGGAGCAACACTGAAGCTTTCTTT. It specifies CASSTNPTGSNTEAFF.

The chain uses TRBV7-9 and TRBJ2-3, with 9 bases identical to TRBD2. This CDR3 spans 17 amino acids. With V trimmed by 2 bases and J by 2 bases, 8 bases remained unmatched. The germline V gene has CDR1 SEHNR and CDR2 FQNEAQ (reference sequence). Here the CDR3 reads CASSLPGLAGHTDTQYF. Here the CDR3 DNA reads TGTGCCAGCAGCTTACCCGGCCTAGCGGGACACACAGATACGCAGTATTTT.

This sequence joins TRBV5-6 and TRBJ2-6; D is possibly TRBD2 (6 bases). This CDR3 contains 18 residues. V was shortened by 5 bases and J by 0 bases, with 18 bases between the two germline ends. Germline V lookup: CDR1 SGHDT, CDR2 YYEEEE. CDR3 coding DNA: TGTGCCAGCAGTTTACCGGGACTTCCACACTCTGGGGCCAACGTCCTGACTTTC. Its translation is CASSLPGLPHSGANVLTF.

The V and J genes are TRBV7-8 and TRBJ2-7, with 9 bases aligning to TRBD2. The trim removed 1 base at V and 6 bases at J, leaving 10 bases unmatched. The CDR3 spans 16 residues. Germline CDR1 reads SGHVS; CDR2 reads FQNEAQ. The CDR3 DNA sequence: TGTGCCAGCAGCTTAGGCGCGGGAGGGCCAAGCGTCGAGCAGTACTTC. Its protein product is CASSLGAGGPSVEQYF. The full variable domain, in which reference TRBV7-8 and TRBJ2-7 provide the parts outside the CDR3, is GAGVSQSPRYKVAKRGQDVALRCDPISGHVSLFWYQQALGQGPEFLTYFQNEAQLDKSGLPSDRFFAERPEGSVSTLKIQRTQQEDSAVYLCASSLGAGGPSVEQYFGPGTRLTVT.

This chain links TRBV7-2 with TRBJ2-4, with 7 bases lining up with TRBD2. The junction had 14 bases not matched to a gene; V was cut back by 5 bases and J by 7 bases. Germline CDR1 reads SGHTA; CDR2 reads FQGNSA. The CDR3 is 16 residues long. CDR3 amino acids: CASSRGPAGQPNIQYF. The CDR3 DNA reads TGTGCCAGCAGCCGAGGTCCAGCGGGGCAGCCCAACATTCAGTACTTC. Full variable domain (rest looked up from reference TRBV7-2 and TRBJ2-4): GAGVSQSPSNKVTEKGKDVELRCDPISGHTALYWYRQSLGQGLEFLIYFQGNSAPDKSGLPSDRFSAERTGGSVSTLTIQRTQQEDSAVYLCASSRGPAGQPNIQYFGAGTRLSVL.

The CDR3 DNA sequence: TGTGCCAGCAGCTTAGCGGGACAGGGTGGTGAAAAACTGTTTTTT. It codes for CASSLAGQGGEKLFF. This chain joins TRBV7-2 and TRBJ1-4, with 9 nucleotides matching TRBD1. Per the germline V gene, CDR1 is SGHTA and CDR2 is FQGNSA. The CDR3 spans 15 residues. Trimming at V came to 0 bases and at J to 7 bases, leaving 3 bases not matched to a gene.

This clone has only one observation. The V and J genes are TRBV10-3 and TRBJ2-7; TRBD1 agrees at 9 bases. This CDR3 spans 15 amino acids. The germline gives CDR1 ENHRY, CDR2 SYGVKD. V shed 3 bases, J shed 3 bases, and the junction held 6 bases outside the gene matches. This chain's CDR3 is CAISDPGQGVYEQYF. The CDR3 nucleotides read TGTGCCATCAGTGACCCGGGACAGGGTGTCTACGAGCAGTACTTC.

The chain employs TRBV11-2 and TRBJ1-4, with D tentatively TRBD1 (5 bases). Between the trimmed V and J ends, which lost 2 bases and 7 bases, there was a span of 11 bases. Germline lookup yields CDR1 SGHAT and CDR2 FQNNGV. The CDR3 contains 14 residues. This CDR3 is CASSLYETAEKLFF. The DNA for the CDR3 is TGTGCCAGCAGCTTATATGAGACAGCTGAAAAACTGTTTTTT.

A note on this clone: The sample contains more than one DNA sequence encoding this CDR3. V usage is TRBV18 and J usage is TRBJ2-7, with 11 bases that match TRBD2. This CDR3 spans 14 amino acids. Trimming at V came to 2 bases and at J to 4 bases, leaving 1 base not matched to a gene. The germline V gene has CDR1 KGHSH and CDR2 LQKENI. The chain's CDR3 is CASSPGTSGYEQYF. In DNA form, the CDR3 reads TGTGCCAGCTCACCAGGGACTAGCGGTTACGAGCAGTACTTC.

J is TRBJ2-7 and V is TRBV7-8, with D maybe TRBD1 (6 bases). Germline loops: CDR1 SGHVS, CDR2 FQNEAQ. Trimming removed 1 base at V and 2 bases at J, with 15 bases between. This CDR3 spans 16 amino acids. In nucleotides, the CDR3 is TGTGCCAGCAGCTTAGGTGGTCACAGGGACCCCTACGAGCAGTACTTC. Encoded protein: CASSLGGHRDPYEQYF.

The CDR3 loop is CASSILLDRGGQFF. Written as DNA, the CDR3 is TGTGCCAGCAGTATCCTCTTAGACAGGGGGGGGCAGTTCTTC. V is TRBV2 and J is TRBJ2-1; 9 bases match TRBD1. V lost 5 bases and J lost 12; bases outside the gene matches: 11. Germline lookup yields CDR1 SNHLY and CDR2 FYNNEI. The CDR3 covers 14 residues.

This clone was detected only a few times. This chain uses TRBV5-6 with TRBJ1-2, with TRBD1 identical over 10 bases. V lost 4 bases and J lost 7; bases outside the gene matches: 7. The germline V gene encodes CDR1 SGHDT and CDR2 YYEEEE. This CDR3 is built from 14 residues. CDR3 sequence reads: CASSPRQGARGYTF. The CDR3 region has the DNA TGTGCCAGCAGCCCTAGACAGGGGGCACGTGGCTACACCTTC.

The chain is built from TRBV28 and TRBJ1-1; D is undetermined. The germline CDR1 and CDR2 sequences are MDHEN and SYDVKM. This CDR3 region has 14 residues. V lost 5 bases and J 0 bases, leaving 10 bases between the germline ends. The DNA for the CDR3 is TGTGCCAGCAGTCTCTATCGCATGAACACTGAAGCTTTCTTT. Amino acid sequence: CASSLYRMNTEAFF.

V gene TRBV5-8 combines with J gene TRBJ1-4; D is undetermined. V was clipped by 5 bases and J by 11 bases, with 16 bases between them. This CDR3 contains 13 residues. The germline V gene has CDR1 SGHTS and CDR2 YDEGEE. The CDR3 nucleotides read TGTGCCAGCAGGGCGGCGAGGGCAGTGAAACTGTTTTTT. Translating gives CASRAARAVKLFF.

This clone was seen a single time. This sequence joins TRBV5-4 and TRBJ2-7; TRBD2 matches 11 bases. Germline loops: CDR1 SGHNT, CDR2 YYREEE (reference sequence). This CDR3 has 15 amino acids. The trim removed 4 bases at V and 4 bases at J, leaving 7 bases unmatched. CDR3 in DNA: TGTGCCAGCAGCCGAACTAGCGGGAGTCGATACGAGCAGTACTTC. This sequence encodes CASSRTSGSRYEQYF.

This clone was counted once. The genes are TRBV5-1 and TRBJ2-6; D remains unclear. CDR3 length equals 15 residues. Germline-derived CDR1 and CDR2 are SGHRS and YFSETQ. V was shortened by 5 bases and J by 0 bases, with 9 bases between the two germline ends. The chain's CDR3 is CASRLESSGANVLTF. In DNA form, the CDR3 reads TGCGCCAGCAGGCTCGAGAGCTCTGGGGCCAACGTCCTGACTTTC.

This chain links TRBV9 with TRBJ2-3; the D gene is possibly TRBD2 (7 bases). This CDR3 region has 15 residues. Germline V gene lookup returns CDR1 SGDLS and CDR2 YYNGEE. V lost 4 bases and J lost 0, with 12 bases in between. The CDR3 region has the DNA TGTGCCAGCAGCCTCGGGGGGCCTAGCACAGATACGCAGTATTTT. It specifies CASSLGGPSTDTQYF. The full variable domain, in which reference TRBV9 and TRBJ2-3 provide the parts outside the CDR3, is DSGVTQTPKHLITATGQRVTLRCSPRSGDLSVYWYQQSLDQGLQFLIQYYNGEERAKGNILERFSAQQFPDLHSELNLSSLELGDSALYFCASSLGGPSTDTQYFGPGTRLTVL.

The CDR3 here is CASSPPGEGEKLFF. Here the CDR3 DNA reads TGTGCCAGCAGCCCCCCGGGGGAGGGGGAAAAACTGTTTTTT. This chain connects TRBV7-9 to TRBJ1-4, with a possible D match to TRBD1 (5 bases). The CDR3 totals 14 residues. V gave up 5 bases and J gave up 8 bases, with 15 bases separating them. Germline V gene lookup returns CDR1 SEHNR and CDR2 FQNEAQ (reference sequence).

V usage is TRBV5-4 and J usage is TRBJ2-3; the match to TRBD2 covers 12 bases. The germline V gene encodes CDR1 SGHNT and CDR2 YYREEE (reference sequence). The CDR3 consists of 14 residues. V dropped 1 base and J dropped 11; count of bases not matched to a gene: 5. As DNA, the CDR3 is TGTGCCAGCAGCTTGAATGGACTAGCGGGGAAGCAGTATTTT. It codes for CASSLNGLAGKQYF.

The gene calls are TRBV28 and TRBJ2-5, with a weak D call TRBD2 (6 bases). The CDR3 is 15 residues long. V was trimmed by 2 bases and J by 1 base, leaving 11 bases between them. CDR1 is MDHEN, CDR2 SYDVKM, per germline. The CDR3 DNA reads TGTGCCAGCAGTTTAGGCGGGGTAGCCCAAGAGACCCAGTACTTC. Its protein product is CASSLGGVAQETQYF.

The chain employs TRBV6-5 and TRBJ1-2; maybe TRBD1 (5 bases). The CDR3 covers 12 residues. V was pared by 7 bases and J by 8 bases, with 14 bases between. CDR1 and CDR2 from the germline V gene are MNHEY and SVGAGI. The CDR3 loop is CASTRLRGGYTF. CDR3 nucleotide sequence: TGTGCCAGCACCCGCCTTAGGGGAGGCTACACCTTC.

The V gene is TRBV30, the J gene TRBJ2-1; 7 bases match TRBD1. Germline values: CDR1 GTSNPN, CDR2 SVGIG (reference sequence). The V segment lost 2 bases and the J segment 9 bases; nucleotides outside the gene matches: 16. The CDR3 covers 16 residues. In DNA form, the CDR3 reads TGTGCCTGGAGTAGCCCCGCAACAGGGGCAATTGGTGAGCAGTTCTTC. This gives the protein CAWSSPATGAIGEQFF.